Listed below are T cell receptor beta chains from one sample, sequenced in a study of monozygotic twins with cystic fibrosis. Profiling relied on immunoSEQ multiplex PCR, and the TCRdb table lists in-frame clones only, not all of them. The data hold about 36,000 clones, with 75% to 90% observed a single time. Sequences were obtained from blood. These receptors originate from a girl aged 2 to 10 with cystic fibrosis. The conserved cysteine and the conserved F or W are not part of the CDR3 here.

cdr3_aa v_call
ASSLGGQFNQPQH TRBV7-9
ASSSNFPGLAAISYEQY TRBV7-6
ASSPPDGSPKSSF TRBV18
ASSTGLAGAGTDTQY TRBV5-4
ASSEWTGNYGYT TRBV25-1
ASSLEQGANYGYT TRBV5-1
ASSLGRVTSNIQY TRBV13
ASSAGTGGGYT TRBV2
AWSVGGGGRGETQY TRBV30
ASSLSGLRDQPQH TRBV27
ASSPVGQANQAGNTEAF TRBV18
ASSASGRGTGNSGNTIY TRBV2
SAHPRAEQF TRBV20-1
ASSYSGQIYGYT TRBV6-5
ASSQASGQGRTEAF TRBV4-1
SVVYNTEAF TRBV29-1
ASSLDGEQY TRBV5-1
ASSGTGGLRYEKLF TRBV19
ASSFQRYEQF TRBV7-2
ASSVDGAGPNTGELF TRBV9
ASTSAPGQGDSPLH TRBV4-2
ASSLAQTYEQY TRBV5-1
ASRPTGTGGTTQY TRBV6-5
ASTDDRRGEYYGYT TRBV2
ASSGWEDKRETQY TRBV7-9
ASSKGAAAF TRBV6-6
ASSYQGSEAF TRBV5-6
ASSYSAGTEAF TRBV6-5
ASSLSRDPNSPLH TRBV6-5
ASSERGTDTQY TRBV9
ASSLAGPPDTQY TRBV5-1
ASSYSGKNEQF TRBV6-5
ASSPGTAP TRBV6-5
ASSLAPGGSSYNEQF TRBV7-9
ASSHTISYEQY TRBV4-3
ANTDRGRRGTEAF TRBV2
ASSEEVGNSPLH TRBV6-4
ASSLSRNNYGYT TRBV18
SVGTGEEYEQY TRBV29-1
ATSSARQARYGYT TRBV15
SVEDLTYGYT TRBV29-1